This T cell receptor beta chain was captured by sequencing in a study of cytomegalovirus exposure and HLA in healthy donors. PCR was performed using 60 Vbeta and 13 Jbeta primers. Some clones are missing from TCRdb's copy, which holds only in-frame ones; the method was immunoSEQ multiplex PCR. The listing records around 140,000 clones. The V gene's germline CDR1 is SGDLS and CDR2 YYNGEE. The V segment lost 3 bases and the J segment 7 bases; nucleotides outside the gene matches: 2. The CDR3 runs 12 residues. This rearrangement joins TRBV9 to TRBJ2-3, with 7 bases that match TRBD1. Material: PBMCs. The clonotype originates from a male donor in good health and CMV-seronegative. The CDR3 nucleotides are TGTGCCAGCAGCGAGACAGGGAATACGCAGTATTTT. Translating it yields CASSETGNTQYF.